Listed below are T cell receptor beta chains from one sample, sequenced in a study of blood T cell repertoires in COVID-19. Profiled with immunoSEQ multiplex PCR; TCRdb holds only in-frame clones, not every one. The data contain 290,000 or so clones, 70% to 90% of them singletons. Sequenced input: peripheral blood. These receptors came from a middle-aged man with active or convalescent COVID-19. CDR3s include the opening cysteine and the closing phenylalanine or tryptophan. The D gene is left open where the match is weak. Only part of the rows carry a size: once, few, many, or a class if the clone is expanded.

>TRBJ1-3|NA|NA|TRBV19
CASSTVYSGNTIYF
TGTGCCAGTAGTACGGTTTACTCTGGAAACACCATATATTTT
>TRBJ1-5|NA|TRBD1|TRBV5-6
CASSPGTGAGSNQPQHF
TGTGCCAGCAGTCCCGGGACAGGGGCTGGGAGCAATCAGCCCCAGCATTTT
>TRBJ1-2|few|NA|TRBV15
CATSSTGVYGYTF
TGTGCCACCAGCTCGACGGGAGTTTATGGCTACACCTTC
>TRBJ1-3|NA|TRBD1|TRBV7-2
CASSVGGQYSGNTIYF
TGTGCCAGCAGCGTAGGGGGACAGTACTCTGGAAACACCATATATTTT
>TRBJ2-2|NA|NA|TRBV6-5
CASTPYPGELFF
TGTGCCAGCACCCCCTACCCGGGGGAGCTGTTTTTT
>TRBJ2-1|NA|TRBD2|TRBV12-3/TRBV12-4
CASKGGSNEQFF
TGTGCCAGCAAGGGCGGGAGCAATGAGCAGTTCTTC
>TRBJ1-1|NA|TRBD1|TRBV10-3
CATRDRVYSEAFF
TGTGCCACCAGGGACAGGGTCTACAGTGAAGCTTTCTTT
>TRBJ2-1|NA|NA|TRBV19
CASSIGSVRLRHNEQFF
TGTGCCAGTAGTATAGGGAGTGTCCGGTTGAGGCACAATGAGCAGTTCTTC
>TRBJ2-2|once|TRBD1|TRBV14
CASSARQGQGVLSALFF
TGTGCCAGCAGCGCCAGACAAGGACAGGGAGTGCTCTCAGCGCTGTTTTTT
>TRBJ1-1|NA|NA|TRBV5-6
CASSFLGDGEVRPEAFF
TGTGCCAGCAGCTTCCTTGGGGACGGGGAGGTTAGACCTGAAGCTTTCTTT
>TRBJ1-2|NA|NA|TRBV11-2
CASSLGQPFGGYTF
TGTGCCAGCAGCTTGGGTCAGCCATTCGGGGGCTACACCTTC
>TRBJ2-1|NA|TRBD2|TRBV27
CASSLAGGSSYNEQFF
TGTGCCAGCAGTTTAGCGGGAGGGAGCTCCTACAATGAGCAGTTCTTC
>TRBJ2-7|few|TRBD1|TRBV28
CASLAQGVAYEQYF
TGTGCCAGCCTAGCCCAGGGGGTTGCCTACGAGCAGTACTTC
>TRBJ2-7|NA|TRBD1|TRBV4-3
CASSQDRWGGYEQYF
TGCGCCAGCAGCCAGGACAGGTGGGGCGGCTACGAGCAGTACTTC
>TRBJ1-1|NA|NA|TRBV15
CATSRDRVLPEAFF
TGTGCCACCAGCAGAGACAGGGTATTACCTGAAGCTTTCTTT
>TRBJ2-2|NA|TRBD2|TRBV28
CASSLWGLAGAWTNTGELFF
TGTGCCAGCAGTTTATGGGGACTAGCGGGAGCATGGACCAACACCGGGGAGCTGTTTTTT
>TRBJ2-1|NA|TRBD1|TRBV11-2
CASSPGTGGWNEQFF
TGTGCCAGCAGCCCGGGGACAGGGGGCTGGAATGAGCAGTTCTTC
>TRBJ2-1|NA|NA|TRBV27
CASSLAGIGNEQFF
TGTGCCAGCAGTTTAGCGGGAATTGGGAATGAGCAGTTCTTC
>TRBJ1-1|NA|NA|TRBV19
CASSIGRNTEAFF
TGTGCCAGTAGTATTGGCAGGAACACTGAAGCTTTCTTT
>TRBJ1-6|NA|NA|TRBV5-4
CASSLSGENYNSPLHF
TGTGCCAGCAGCTTGTCCGGGGAGAACTATAATTCACCCCTCCACTTT
>TRBJ2-5|NA|NA|TRBV18
CATRLEPRETQYF
TGTGCCACTAGACTAGAGCCGCGAGAGACCCAGTACTTC
>TRBJ1-5|NA|NA|TRBV2
CASHIGGNQPQHF
TGTGCCAGTCACATAGGAGGCAATCAGCCCCAGCATTTT
>TRBJ2-7|NA|TRBD1|TRBV19
CASSIKDRGNEQYF
TGTGCCAGTAGTATAAAGGACAGGGGGAACGAGCAGTACTTC
>TRBJ1-3|NA|NA|TRBV19
CASTSGGSGNTIYF
TGTGCCAGTACCTCGGGGGGCTCTGGAAACACCATATATTTT
>TRBJ2-1|NA|TRBD2|TRBV3-1/TRBV3-2
CASSDRAGTSGRAGQFF
TGTGCCAGCAGCGACAGAGCCGGGACTAGCGGGAGGGCCGGGCAGTTCTTC
>TRBJ2-5|NA|NA|TRBV28
CASSFIFQGNLIRETQYF
TGTGCCAGCAGTTTTATTTTCCAGGGTAATCTTATCCGAGAGACCCAGTACTTC
>TRBJ2-7|NA|TRBD1|TRBV19
CASSISGGQGAYEQYF
TGTGCCAGTAGTATTTCCGGGGGACAGGGAGCCTACGAGCAGTACTTC
>TRBJ1-2|NA|NA|TRBV19
CASSMWFAVQAEGYTF
TGTGCCAGTAGTATGTGGTTCGCGGTACAGGCTGAAGGCTACACCTTC
>TRBJ1-2|NA|TRBD1|TRBV7-9
CASSPRGQDYGYTF
TGTGCCAGCAGCCCACGGGGACAGGACTATGGCTACACCTTC
>TRBJ2-3|NA|TRBD2|TRBV7-2
CASSHLAGGSTDTQYF
TGTGCCAGCAGTCATCTAGCGGGAGGGAGCACAGATACGCAGTATTTT
>TRBJ2-5|NA|TRBD2|TRBV4-3
CASSQDLRRASGSSETQYF
TGCGCCAGCAGCCAAGATCTCCGACGGGCTAGCGGGAGCTCTGAGACCCAGTACTTC
>TRBJ2-2|NA|NA|TRBV7-3
CASSLFASPTRNTGELFF
TGTGCCAGCAGCTTATTTGCGTCCCCAACTAGAAACACCGGGGAGCTGTTTTTT
>TRBJ2-7|NA|TRBD2|TRBV29-1
CSVGGLASEQYF
TGCAGCGTTGGAGGACTAGCATCCGAGCAGTACTTC
>TRBJ1-5|few|TRBD1|TRBV7-2
CASSPQDRGNQPQHF
TGTGCCAGCAGCCCCCAGGACAGGGGAAATCAGCCCCAGCATTTT
>TRBJ2-4|once|NA|TRBV4-1
CASSQERDPKNIQYF
TGCGCCAGCAGCCAAGAGCGGGACCCAAAAAACATTCAGTACTTC
>TRBJ1-5|once|TRBD1|TRBV2
CASSVDRAQPQHF
TGTGCCAGCAGTGTGGACAGGGCCCAGCCCCAGCATTTT
>TRBJ2-7|NA|TRBD2|TRBV5-5
CASSPGVAGGTGEQYF
TGTGCCAGCAGCCCGGGAGTAGCGGGAGGTACGGGGGAGCAGTACTTC
>TRBJ2-1|NA|TRBD2|TRBV5-1
CASSSGLAGGLPSSYNEQFF
TGCGCCAGCAGCTCGGGACTAGCGGGAGGACTCCCGAGCTCCTACAATGAGCAGTTCTTC